This TCR beta chain was sequenced during a study of control samples from healthy donors and cancer patients. TCRdb keeps only in-frame clones here, not all; method: immunoSEQ multiplex PCR. The top ten clones hold 1.5% to 2% of a sample with some 210,000 clones, roughly nine tenths of them seen once. CDR1 and CDR2 (germline): MNHEY, SMNVEV (reference sequence). Unmatched junction bases numbered 10, after V lost 2 bases and J lost 10 bases. The length of the CDR3 is 14 residues. The sequencing sample was made of blood. The chain is built from TRBV27 and TRBJ1-1; 7 bases align to TRBD1. The source is a man aged 30 to 39 in good health. The DNA for the CDR3 is TGTGCCAGCAGTTTAGGGGGCAGGGGGGTCGTAGCTTTCTTT. This codes for CASSLGGRGVVAFF.